This T cell receptor (beta chain) comes out of a study of cytomegalovirus exposure and HLA in healthy donors. The CDR3 covers 18 residues. V was clipped by 0 bases and J by 0 bases; unmatched bases: 6. The V gene's germline CDR1 is SGHTA and CDR2 FQGNSA. 60 Vbeta and 13 Jbeta primers were used in PCR. The repertoire was sequenced with immunoSEQ multiplex PCR; TCRdb's copy has only in-frame clones and lacks some. This repertoire shows some 180,000 clones, about 9% found once; its top ten account for 1% to 1.5%. Though probably carrying unrecorded immune exposures, donors were nominally healthy at sampling. A note on this clone: What it binds is unknown.

Findings and limits, study-wide: Most TCR beta V segments were productive about 87% or about 30% of the time in an earlier analysis.

The source material was PBMCs. The gene calls are TRBV7-2 and TRBJ2-3; 10 bases are a match to TRBD2. This sequence originates from a woman in her thirties in good health and CMV-seropositive. This CDR3 is CASSLAPRTSGSTDTQYF. The CDR3 DNA reads as TGTGCCAGCAGCTTAGCACCTCGGACTAGCGGTAGCACAGATACGCAGTATTTT.